A selection of T cell receptor beta chains follows, all from one sample in a study of early T cells in non-severe SARS-CoV-2 infection. A single record per CDR3 protein comes from TCRdb applying MiXCR to the 5' RACE reads. The data show about 85,000 distinct CDR3 sequences, over 13% seen once. Sequences were obtained from whole blood. The receptors derive from an adult who was a healthcare worker with PCR-confirmed SARS-CoV-2 infection or an uninfected control (not recorded which). The CDR3 runs from the conserved cysteine through the conserved F or W. A D gene is named only where the DNA matches it firmly. Size values are once, few and many counts, or a class for expanded clones, and some rows have none.

TRBD2,TRBJ2-3,few,TRBV2,TGTGCCAGCAAGACTAGCGGTTTGTTAAGCACAGATACGCAGTATTTT,CASKTSGLLSTDTQYF
.,TRBJ1-2,few,TRBV18,TGTGCCAGCTCCCCAGGGCAGATTGGCTACACCTTC,CASSPGQIGYTF
.,TRBJ1-4,few,TRBV29-1,TGCAGCGTTGAAGATCTGAGTGATTTTTTAGCCGTAGGGGCTAATGAAAAACTGTTTTTT,CSVEDLSDFLAVGANEKLFF
TRBD1,TRBJ1-5,.,TRBV6-5,TGTGCCAGCAGTCGGACAGGGGGCCAGCCCCAGCATTTT,CASSRTGGQPQHF
.,TRBJ2-5,few,TRBV6-1,TGTGCCAGCAGTGAAGCTGCGACAAGGGGGGTCCAAGAGACCCAGTACTTC,CASSEAATRGVQETQYF
TRBD1,TRBJ2-7,.,TRBV7-9,TGTGCCAGCAGCCCGCGACAGGGTTTCGACGAGCAGTACTTC,CASSPRQGFDEQYF
.,TRBJ1-1,few,TRBV29-1,TGCAGCGGCCTTACCCCGGGAGGCACTGAAGCTTTCTTT,CSGLTPGGTEAFF
.,TRBJ1-6,few,TRBV18,TGTGCCAGCTCACCTTCGACAGCTTGGGATTCACCCCTCCACTTT,CASSPSTAWDSPLHF
.,TRBJ1-2,.,TRBV18,TGTGCCAGCTCTCAGGATTATGGCTACACCTTC,CASSQDYGYTF
TRBD2,TRBJ2-7,many,TRBV6-5,TGTGCCAGCAGTGGACTAGCGAGGGAGCAGTACTTC,CASSGLAREQYF
.,TRBJ1-1,few,TRBV7-3,TGTGCCAGCAGCTTCCTTGGCACTGAAGCTTTCTTT,CASSFLGTEAFF
.,TRBJ2-7,.,TRBV12-3/TRBV12-4,TGTGCCAGCAGTTTTACCCATGGCGGGACAGCCTCCTACGAGCAGTACTTC,CASSFTHGGTASYEQYF
TRBD1,TRBJ2-7,few,TRBV11-2,TGTGCCAGCAGCTCAGACAGGGTGGGAGAGCAGTACTTC,CASSSDRVGEQYF
.,TRBJ2-7,.,TRBV18,TGTGCCAGCTCAGTAGACAGAGGAGGCGAGCAGTACTTC,CASSVDRGGEQYF
TRBD2,TRBJ2-3,.,TRBV29-1,TGCAGCGTTGTAGCGGGGAACACAGATACGCAGTATTTT,CSVVAGNTDTQYF
.,TRBJ2-7,many,TRBV7-9,TGTGCCAGCAGCTTAGTCCCAGGGCACACCTACGAGCAGTACTTC,CASSLVPGHTYEQYF
TRBD1,TRBJ1-2,.,TRBV6-5,TGTGCCAGCAGTTCGCCGGGACAGGGCGACTATGGCTACACCTTC,CASSSPGQGDYGYTF
.,TRBJ2-1,few,TRBV12-3/TRBV12-4,TGTGCCAGCACCTTGACCGAATACAATGAGCAGTTCTTC,CASTLTEYNEQFF
TRBD2,TRBJ2-1,.,TRBV20-1,TGCAGTGCTAGAGTAGCGGGGGCCCTAAATGAGCAGTTCTTC,CSARVAGALNEQFF
.,TRBJ2-3,many,TRBV5-4,TGTGCCAGCAGCCTAAGGACAGCTAGCACAGATACGCAGTATTTT,CASSLRTASTDTQYF
.,TRBJ2-2,.,TRBV15,TGTGCCACCAGCAGGGGGTCCGGGGAGCTGTTTTTT,CATSRGSGELFF
.,TRBJ2-7,few,TRBV14,TGTGCCAGCAGCCCCCGTGGCGCCGGCGGGTACGAGCAGTACTTC,CASSPRGAGGYEQYF
TRBD1,TRBJ2-2,.,TRBV7-9,TGTGCCAGCAGCCCTGGACAGGGGGCATCGAACACCGGGGAGCTGTTTTTT,CASSPGQGASNTGELFF
.,TRBJ1-1,few,TRBV7-6,TGTGCCAGCAGCTTAACAGAGATGAACACTGAAGCTTTCTTT,CASSLTEMNTEAFF
.,TRBJ1-2,few,TRBV28,TGTGCCAGCAGCGACAGCTATGGCTACACCTTC,CASSDSYGYTF
TRBD1,TRBJ2-6,.,TRBV12-3/TRBV12-4,TGTGCCAGCAGTATCGAAGACAGGGCCTCTGGGGCCAACGTCCTGACTTTC,CASSIEDRASGANVLTF
.,TRBJ1-2,.,TRBV28,TGTGCCAGCAGTACGCCTTCGGACAGAAACTATGGCTACACCTTC,CASSTPSDRNYGYTF
TRBD2,TRBJ2-1,many,TRBV5-1,TGCGCCAGCAGCCCACGCGTAGCGGGAGGGGGAGATGAGCAGTTCTTC,CASSPRVAGGGDEQFF
.,TRBJ1-2,few,TRBV12-3/TRBV12-4,TGTGCCAGCATTCCAATCAGGGGAGTCTATGGCTACACCTTC,CASIPIRGVYGYTF
.,TRBJ1-6,.,TRBV27,TGTGCCAGCAGTGGCTTATATAATTCACCCCTCCACTTT,CASSGLYNSPLHF
.,TRBJ1-1,.,TRBV7-3,TGTGCCAGCAGCTCCGGGGCGAACACTGAAGCTTTCTTT,CASSSGANTEAFF
.,TRBJ2-2,.,TRBV20-1,TGCAGTGCTAGAGATCGGTCGGGCGGGATAGCCGGGGAGCTGTTTTTT,CSARDRSGGIAGELFF
TRBD2,TRBJ2-5,.,TRBV20-1,TGCAGTGCTCCGGGACTAGCGGGAGTGTGGGAGACCCAGTACTTC,CSAPGLAGVWETQYF
TRBD1,TRBJ1-1,few,TRBV28,TGTGCCAGCAGGTCCGGGGACAGCTATATGAACACTGAAGCTTTCTTT,CASRSGDSYMNTEAFF
.,TRBJ2-7,few,TRBV2,TGTGCCAGCAGTGAGGAGGACTTCTACGAGCAGTACTTC,CASSEEDFYEQYF
TRBD1,TRBJ2-1,.,TRBV24-1,TGTGCCACCAGTGACCCTGACAGGGGGCTTCGGGGTGAGCAGTTCTTC,CATSDPDRGLRGEQFF
.,TRBJ2-5,.,TRBV9,TGTGCCAGCAGCTCTGCCGGGTCTCAAGAGACCCAGTACTTC,CASSSAGSQETQYF
.,TRBJ2-2,.,TRBV7-3,TGTGCCAGCAGCTTATCCTCTTTCACCGGGGAGCTGTTTTTT,CASSLSSFTGELFF
TRBD1,TRBJ1-2,few,TRBV11-2,TGTGCCAGCAGCTCCGGACAGGGCGACACCTTC,CASSSGQGDTF
.,TRBJ2-1,.,TRBV27,TGTGCCAGCTGGGGTTACAATGAGCAGTTCTTC,CASWGYNEQFF
.,TRBJ2-1,.,TRBV18,TGTGCCAGCTCATCCGAAGACCGGAGGCAGTTCTTC,CASSSEDRRQFF
.,TRBJ2-7,few,TRBV28,TGTGCCATCACAAGGACGCGCTCCTACGAGCAGTACTTC,CAITRTRSYEQYF
.,TRBJ1-1,.,TRBV10-3,TGTGCCATCAGTGAGCCTAGGATGAGGAACACTGAAGCTTTCTTT,CAISEPRMRNTEAFF
.,TRBJ2-3,few,TRBV10-3,TGTGCCATCAGTGAATCCCCTAGCGAGACAGATACGCAGTATTTT,CAISESPSETDTQYF
.,TRBJ1-6,.,TRBV28,TGTGCCAGCGGGACTGGACCCGGCGCCTATAATTCACCCCTCCACTTT,CASGTGPGAYNSPLHF
TRBD1,TRBJ2-1,few,TRBV5-1,TGCGCCAGCAGCTCGGGACAGTTGAGTTCCGTCATGGAGCAGTTCTTC,CASSSGQLSSVMEQFF
.,TRBJ2-1,few,TRBV20-1,TGCAGTGCTAGAGGCCCAGGGGAAAAGGAGCAGTTCTTC,CSARGPGEKEQFF
.,TRBJ2-5,.,TRBV7-7,TGTGCCAGCAGCCCGCTGGACGGACCCCAAGAGACCCAGTACTTC,CASSPLDGPQETQYF
.,TRBJ2-1,few,TRBV7-9,TGTGCCAGCAGCCAGGGGGGGGACCCCCCCTACAATGAGCAGTTCTTC,CASSQGGDPPYNEQFF
.,TRBJ2-1,.,TRBV29-1,TGCAGCGTACGACTGGCCCCGAGCTCCTACAATGAGCAGTTCTTC,CSVRLAPSSYNEQFF
TRBD2,TRBJ2-1,.,TRBV28,TGTGCCAGCAGGGTGACTAGCGGGAGAGGGTCCTACAATGAGCAGTTCTTC,CASRVTSGRGSYNEQFF
.,TRBJ2-1,.,TRBV7-2,TGTGCCAGCAGCTTATCGCAGTTCTTC,CASSLSQFF
TRBD1,TRBJ2-1,few,TRBV7-9,TGTGCCAGCAGCCCACAGACAGGGGGCGCGTACAATGAGCAGTTCTTC,CASSPQTGGAYNEQFF
.,TRBJ2-7,few,TRBV11-3,TGTGCCAGCAGCTTAGACCCAGAGGGCTACGAGCAGTACTTC,CASSLDPEGYEQYF
.,TRBJ1-6,.,TRBV5-5,TGTGCCAGCAGCCCAGCGGGACCGAAGAAAAATTCACCCCTCCACTTT,CASSPAGPKKNSPLHF
.,TRBJ1-6,.,TRBV7-9,TGTGCCAGCAGCTTAGAAGCTGATAATTCACCCCTCCACTTT,CASSLEADNSPLHF
.,TRBJ1-5,few,TRBV20-1,TGCAGTGCTAGCCGGGACACTGGCAATCAGCCCCAGCATTTT,CSASRDTGNQPQHF
.,TRBJ1-1,.,TRBV12-3/TRBV12-4,TGTGCCAGCAGCCCCGACAGGATGAACACTGAAGCTTTCTTT,CASSPDRMNTEAFF
.,TRBJ2-2,.,TRBV7-2,TGTGCCAGCAGCTTGGCGGTGGGCACCGGGGAGCTGTTTTTT,CASSLAVGTGELFF
.,TRBJ2-1,.,TRBV11-2,TGTGCCAGCAGCCCCCAACGCCCCAATGAGCAGTTCTTC,CASSPQRPNEQFF